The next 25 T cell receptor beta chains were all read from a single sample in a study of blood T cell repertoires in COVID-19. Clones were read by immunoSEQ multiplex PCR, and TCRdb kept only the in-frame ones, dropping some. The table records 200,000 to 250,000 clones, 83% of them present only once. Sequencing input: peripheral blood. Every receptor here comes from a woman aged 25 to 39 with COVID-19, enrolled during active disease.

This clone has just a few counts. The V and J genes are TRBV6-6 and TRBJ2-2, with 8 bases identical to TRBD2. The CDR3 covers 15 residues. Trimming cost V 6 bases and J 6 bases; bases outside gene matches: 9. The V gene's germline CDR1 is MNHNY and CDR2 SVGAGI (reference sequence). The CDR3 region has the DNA TGTGCCAGCAGCATTCCCGGGACTAGTCCCGGGGAGCTGTTTTTT. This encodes CASSIPGTSPGELFF.

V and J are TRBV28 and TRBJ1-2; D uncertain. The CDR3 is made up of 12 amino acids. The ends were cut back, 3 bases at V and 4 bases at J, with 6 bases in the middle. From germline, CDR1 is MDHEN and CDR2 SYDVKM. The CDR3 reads CASSLGSYGYTF. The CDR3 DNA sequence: TGTGCCAGCAGTTTGGGCAGCTATGGCTACACCTTC.

The CDR3 bases are TGTGCCAGCAGTTTACGTTGGACAGAAGCTTTCTTT. This encodes CASSLRWTEAFF. The V gene is TRBV12-3 or TRBV12-4, the J gene TRBJ1-1; possibly TRBD1 for D (5 bases). Trimming pared 2 bases from V and 8 bases from J, leaving 9 bases between. CDR3 length equals 12 residues.

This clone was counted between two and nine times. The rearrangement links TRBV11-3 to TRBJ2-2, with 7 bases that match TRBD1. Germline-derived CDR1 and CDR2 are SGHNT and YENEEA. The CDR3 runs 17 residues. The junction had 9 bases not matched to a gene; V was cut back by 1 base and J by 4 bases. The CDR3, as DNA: TGTGCCAGCAGCTTAGGAGGGGGCAGGGTTGGCACCGGGGAGCTGTTTTTT. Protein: CASSLGGGRVGTGELFF.

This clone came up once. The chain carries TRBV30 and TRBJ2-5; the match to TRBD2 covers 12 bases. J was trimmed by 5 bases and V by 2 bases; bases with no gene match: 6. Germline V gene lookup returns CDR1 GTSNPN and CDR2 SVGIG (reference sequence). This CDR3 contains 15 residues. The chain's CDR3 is CAWSPSGGAWETQYF. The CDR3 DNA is TGTGCCTGGAGTCCTAGCGGGGGGGCTTGGGAGACCCAGTACTTC.

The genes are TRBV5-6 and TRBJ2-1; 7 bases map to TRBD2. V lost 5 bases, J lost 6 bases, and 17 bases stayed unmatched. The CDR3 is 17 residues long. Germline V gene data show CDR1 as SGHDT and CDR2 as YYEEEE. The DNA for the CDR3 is TGTGCCAGCAGAGGTGGGAGGGCCTTTCAGGTAGGCAATGAGCAGTTCTTC. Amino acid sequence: CASRGGRAFQVGNEQFF.

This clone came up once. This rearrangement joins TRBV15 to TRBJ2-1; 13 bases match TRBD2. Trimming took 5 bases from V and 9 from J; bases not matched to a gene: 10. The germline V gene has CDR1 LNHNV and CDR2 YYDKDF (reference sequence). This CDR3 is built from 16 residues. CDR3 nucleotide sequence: TGTGCCACCAGCCCCACTACGGGACTAGCGGGACGTGAGCAGTTCTTC. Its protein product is CATSPTTGLAGREQFF.

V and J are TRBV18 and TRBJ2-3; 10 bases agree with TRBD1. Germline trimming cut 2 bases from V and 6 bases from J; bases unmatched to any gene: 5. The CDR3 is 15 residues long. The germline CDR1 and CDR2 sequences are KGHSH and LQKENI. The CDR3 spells CASSPGQGVIDTQYF. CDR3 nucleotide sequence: TGTGCCAGCTCACCAGGACAGGGGGTTATTGATACGCAGTATTTT.

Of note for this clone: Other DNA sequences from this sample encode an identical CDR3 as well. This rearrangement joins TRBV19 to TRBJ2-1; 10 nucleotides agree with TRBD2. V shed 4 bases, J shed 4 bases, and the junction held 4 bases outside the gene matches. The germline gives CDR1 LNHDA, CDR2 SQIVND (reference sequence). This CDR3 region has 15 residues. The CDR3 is CASSRTSGIYNEQFF. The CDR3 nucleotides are TGTGCCAGTAGTAGAACTAGCGGGATATACAATGAGCAGTTCTTC.

CDR3 sequence: CASSDVPGVGTQYF. The CDR3 bases are TGTGCCAGCAGTGACGTCCCAGGGGTTGGGACCCAGTACTTC. V is TRBV6-4 and J is TRBJ2-5; a weak D match, TRBD1 (6 bases). The germline V and J ends were trimmed by 2 bases and 7 bases, with 14 bases remaining between them. The CDR3 is 14 residues long. In germline, CDR1 is MRHNA, CDR2 SNTAGT.

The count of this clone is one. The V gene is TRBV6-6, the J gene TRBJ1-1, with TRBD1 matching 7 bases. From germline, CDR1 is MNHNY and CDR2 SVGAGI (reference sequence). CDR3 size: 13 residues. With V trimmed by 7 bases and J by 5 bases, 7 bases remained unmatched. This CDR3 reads CASTRQGGTEAFF. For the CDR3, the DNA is TGTGCCAGCACCCGACAGGGTGGGACTGAAGCTTTCTTT.

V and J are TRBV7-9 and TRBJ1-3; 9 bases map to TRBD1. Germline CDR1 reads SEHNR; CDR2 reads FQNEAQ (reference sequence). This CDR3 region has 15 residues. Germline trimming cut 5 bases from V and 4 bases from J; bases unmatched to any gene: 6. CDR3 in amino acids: CASSPGTGYGNTIYF. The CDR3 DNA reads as TGTGCCAGCAGCCCGGGGACAGGGTACGGAAACACCATATATTTT.

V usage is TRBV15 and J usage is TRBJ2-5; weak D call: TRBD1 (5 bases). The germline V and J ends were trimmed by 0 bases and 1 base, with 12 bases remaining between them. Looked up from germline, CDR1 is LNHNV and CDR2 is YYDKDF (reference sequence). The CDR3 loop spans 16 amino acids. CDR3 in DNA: TGTGCCACCAGCAGAGAAAAGGTGACAGCCCAAGAGACCCAGTACTTC. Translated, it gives CATSREKVTAQETQYF.

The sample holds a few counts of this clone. CDR3 coding DNA: TGTGCCAGCAGTAATGGACAGTCTAATTCACCCCTCCACTTT. Protein product: CASSNGQSNSPLHF. This rearrangement joins TRBV2 to TRBJ1-6; D perhaps matches TRBD1 (6 bases). The length of the CDR3 is 14 residues. Germline-derived CDR1 and CDR2 are SNHLY and FYNNEI. V lost 5 bases and J lost 6, with 11 bases in between.

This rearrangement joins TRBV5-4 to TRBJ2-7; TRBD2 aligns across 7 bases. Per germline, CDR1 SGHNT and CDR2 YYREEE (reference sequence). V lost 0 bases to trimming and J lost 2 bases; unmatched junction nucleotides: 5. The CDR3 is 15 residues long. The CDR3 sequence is CASSLVWRGTYEQYF. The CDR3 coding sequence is TGTGCCAGCAGCTTGGTCTGGCGGGGGACCTACGAGCAGTACTTC.

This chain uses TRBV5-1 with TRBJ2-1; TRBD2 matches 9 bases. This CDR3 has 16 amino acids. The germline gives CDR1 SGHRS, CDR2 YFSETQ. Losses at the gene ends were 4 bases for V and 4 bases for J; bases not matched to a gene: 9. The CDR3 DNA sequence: TGCGCCAGCAGCCCCAGGACTAGCGAGTTTTACAATGAGCAGTTCTTC. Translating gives CASSPRTSEFYNEQFF. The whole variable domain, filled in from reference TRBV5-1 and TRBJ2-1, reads KAGVTQTPRYLIKTRGQQVTLSCSPISGHRSVSWYQQTPGQGLQFLFEYFSETQRNKGNFPGRFSGRQFSNSRSEMNVSTLELGDSALYLCASSPRTSEFYNEQFFGPGTRLTVL.

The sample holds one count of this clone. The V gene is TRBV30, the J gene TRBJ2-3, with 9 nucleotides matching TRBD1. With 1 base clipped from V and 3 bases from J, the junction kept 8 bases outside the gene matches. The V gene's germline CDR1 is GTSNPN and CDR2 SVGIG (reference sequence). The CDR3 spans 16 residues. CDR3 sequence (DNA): TGTGCCTGGAGTGGGGGGACAGGGAGACGGACAGATACGCAGTATTTT. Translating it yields CAWSGGTGRRTDTQYF.

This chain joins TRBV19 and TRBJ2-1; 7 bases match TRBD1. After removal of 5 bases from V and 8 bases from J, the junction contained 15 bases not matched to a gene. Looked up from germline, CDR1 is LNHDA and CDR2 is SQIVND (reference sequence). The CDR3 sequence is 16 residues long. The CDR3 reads CASSYSGTELVHEQFF. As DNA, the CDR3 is TGTGCCAGTAGTTACTCCGGGACAGAGCTGGTACATGAGCAGTTCTTC.

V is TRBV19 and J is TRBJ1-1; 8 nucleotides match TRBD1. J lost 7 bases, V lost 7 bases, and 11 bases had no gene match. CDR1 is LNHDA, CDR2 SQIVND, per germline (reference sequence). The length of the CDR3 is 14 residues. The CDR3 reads CASTDRTGTVEAFF. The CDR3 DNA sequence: TGTGCCAGTACCGACAGGACAGGGACGGTTGAAGCTTTCTTT.

CDR3 bases: TGTGCCAGCAGCTTCTTCCTGCGGGGGGCCGGTCAGCCCCAGCATTTT. The encoded protein is CASSFFLRGAGQPQHF. The chain couples TRBV7-4 to TRBJ1-5, with D possibly matching TRBD1 (6 bases). The CDR3 loop spans 16 amino acids. Germline lookup yields CDR1 SGHVT and CDR2 SQSDAQ. Trimming removed 3 bases at V and 6 bases at J, with 18 bases between.

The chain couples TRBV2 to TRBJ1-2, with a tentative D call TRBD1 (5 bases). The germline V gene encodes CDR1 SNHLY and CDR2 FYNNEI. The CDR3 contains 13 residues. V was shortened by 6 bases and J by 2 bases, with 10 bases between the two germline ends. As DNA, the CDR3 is TGTGCCAGCAGGCTCAGGGTCAACTATGGCTACACCTTC. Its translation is CASRLRVNYGYTF.

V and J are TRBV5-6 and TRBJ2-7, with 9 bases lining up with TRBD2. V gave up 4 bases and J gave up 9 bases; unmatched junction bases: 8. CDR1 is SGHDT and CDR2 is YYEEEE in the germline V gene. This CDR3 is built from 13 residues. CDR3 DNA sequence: TGTGCCAGCAGCGCCCTTAGCGGGAGATGGCAGTACTTC. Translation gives CASSALSGRWQYF.

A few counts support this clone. The CDR3 DNA follows: TGTGCCAGCTCAACTGGACTAGCGGGACGACTCCGGGGGCAAGAGACCCAGTACTTC. Translated, it gives CASSTGLAGRLRGQETQYF. The chain joins TRBV18 to TRBJ2-5; 12 bases agree with TRBD2. Germline trimming cut 5 bases from V and 2 bases from J; bases unmatched to any gene: 15. This CDR3 has 19 amino acids. Germline V CDR1 and CDR2: KGHSH, LQKENI.

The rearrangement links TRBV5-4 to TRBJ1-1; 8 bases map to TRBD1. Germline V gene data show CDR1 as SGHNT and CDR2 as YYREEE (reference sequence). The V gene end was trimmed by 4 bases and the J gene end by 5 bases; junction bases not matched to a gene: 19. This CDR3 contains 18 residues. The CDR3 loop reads CASSPGGGKQGDLTEAFF. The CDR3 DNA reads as TGTGCCAGCAGCCCTGGGGGAGGGAAACAGGGGGATTTGACTGAAGCTTTCTTT.

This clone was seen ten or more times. CDR3 region: CASSGDTTSGNTIYF. CDR3 coding DNA: TGTGCCAGCAGCGGGGACACTACCTCTGGAAACACCATATATTTT. V gene TRBV5-5 combines with J gene TRBJ1-3, with D possibly TRBD1 on 6 matching bases. This CDR3 is 15 amino acids long. Per the germline V gene, CDR1 is SGHKS and CDR2 is YYEKEE (reference sequence). V was clipped by 4 bases and J by 0 bases, with 11 bases between them.